The sequence of this TCR beta chain was determined in a study of blood T cells in healthy people across ages. Primed by a sample-barcoded 5' primer and a J-beta primer mix, a second PCR proceeded for 7 to 11 cycles. Template switching added a 12-random-nucleotide identifier to every cDNA molecule. MiXCR was run by TCRdb on the 5' RACE reads, yielding one entry per CDR3 protein. Here the sample spans around 2 million distinct CDR3 sequences, about two fifths being singletons. This CDR3 spans 16 amino acids. Trimming took 3 bases from V and 4 from J, leaving 13 bases between them. Germline V gives CDR1 LGHNA, CDR2 YSLEER. This clonotype has just a few counts.

The chain carries TRBV4-3 and TRBJ2-6; D gene ambiguous. Sequenced sample: blood. This clonotype was obtained from a human donor in good health. The CDR3 coding sequence is TGCGCCAGCAGCCATCACCCTTCACGCGGGGCCAACGTCCTGACTTTC. Protein sequence: CASSHHPSRGANVLTF.